The next 2 T cell receptor beta chains were all read from a single sample in a study of cytomegalovirus exposure and HLA in healthy donors. A multiplex PCR was run with 60 Vbeta primers and 13 Jbeta primers. Measured with immunoSEQ multiplex PCR; TCRdb has only the in-frame clones, and not every one. This sample has roughly 100,000 clones, with about 83% found just once. The specimen sequenced was PBMCs. These receptors were obtained from a female donor in good health and CMV-seropositive.

The chain couples TRBV6-1 to TRBJ2-1; D may be TRBD2 (6 bases). The CDR3 is made up of 14 amino acids. The V end lost 5 bases, the J end lost 3 bases, and 11 bases lay between the germline ends. Germline lookup yields CDR1 MNHNS and CDR2 SASEGT. The CDR3 region has the DNA TGTGCCAGCAGTAGTAGCGGACACTACAATGAGCAGTTCTTC. Translated, it gives CASSSSGHYNEQFF.

The rearrangement joins TRBV27 to TRBJ2-1, with D possibly TRBD1 on 6 matching bases. Germline-derived CDR1 and CDR2 are MNHEY and SMNVEV (reference sequence). The CDR3 is 15 residues long. Trimming pared 2 bases from V and 4 bases from J, leaving 12 bases between. CDR3 sequence: CASSLAQGPYNEQFF. For the CDR3, the DNA is TGTGCCAGCAGTTTAGCACAGGGTCCGTACAATGAGCAGTTCTTC.